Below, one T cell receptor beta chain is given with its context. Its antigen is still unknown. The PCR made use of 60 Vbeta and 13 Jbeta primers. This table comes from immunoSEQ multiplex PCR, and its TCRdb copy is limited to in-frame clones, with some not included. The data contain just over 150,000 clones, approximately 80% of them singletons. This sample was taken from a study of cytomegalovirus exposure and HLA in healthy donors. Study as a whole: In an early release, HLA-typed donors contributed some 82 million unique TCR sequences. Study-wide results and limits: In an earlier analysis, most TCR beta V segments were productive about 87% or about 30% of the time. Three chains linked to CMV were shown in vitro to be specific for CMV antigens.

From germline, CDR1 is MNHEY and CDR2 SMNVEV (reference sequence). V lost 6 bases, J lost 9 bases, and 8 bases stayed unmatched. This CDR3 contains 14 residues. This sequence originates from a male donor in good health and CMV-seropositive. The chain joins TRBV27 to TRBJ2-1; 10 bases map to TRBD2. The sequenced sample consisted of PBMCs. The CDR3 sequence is CASSPLAGISEQFF. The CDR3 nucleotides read TGTGCCAGCAGCCCACTAGCGGGAATCAGTGAGCAGTTCTTC.